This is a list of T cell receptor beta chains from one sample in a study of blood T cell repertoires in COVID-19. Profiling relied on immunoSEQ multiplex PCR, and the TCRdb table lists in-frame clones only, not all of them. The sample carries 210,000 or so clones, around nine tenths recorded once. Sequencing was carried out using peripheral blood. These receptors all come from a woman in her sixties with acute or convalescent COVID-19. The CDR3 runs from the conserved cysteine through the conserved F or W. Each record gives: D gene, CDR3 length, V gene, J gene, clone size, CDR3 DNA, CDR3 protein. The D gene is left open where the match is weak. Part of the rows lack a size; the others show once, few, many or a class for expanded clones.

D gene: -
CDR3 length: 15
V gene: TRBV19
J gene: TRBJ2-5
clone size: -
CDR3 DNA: TGTGCCAGTAGTATAGGAGGACAGGGAGGGGAGACCCAGTACTTC
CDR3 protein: CASSIGGQGGETQYF

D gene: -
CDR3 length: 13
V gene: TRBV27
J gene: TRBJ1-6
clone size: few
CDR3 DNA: TGTGCCAGCAGCTCCCAGGGGCGTCTGCCCCTCCACTTT
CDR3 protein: CASSSQGRLPLHF

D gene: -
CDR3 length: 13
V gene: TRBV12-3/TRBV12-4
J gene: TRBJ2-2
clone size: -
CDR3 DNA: TGTGCCAGCAGCTCCGACAGCACCGGGGAGCTGTTTTTT
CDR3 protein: CASSSDSTGELFF

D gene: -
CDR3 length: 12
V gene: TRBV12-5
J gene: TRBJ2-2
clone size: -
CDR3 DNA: TGTGCTAGTGCCCCCCGGAGGGGGGAGCTGTTTTTT
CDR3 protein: CASAPRRGELFF

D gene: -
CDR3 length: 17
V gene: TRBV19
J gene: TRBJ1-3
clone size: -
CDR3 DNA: TGTGCCAGTAGCCCGACCGGTGGGCCTCGCTCTGGAAACACCATATATTTT
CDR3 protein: CASSPTGGPRSGNTIYF

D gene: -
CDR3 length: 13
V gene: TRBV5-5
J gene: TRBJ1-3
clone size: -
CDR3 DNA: TGTGCCAGCAGCTTGGCCCCAGGCAACACCATATATTTT
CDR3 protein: CASSLAPGNTIYF

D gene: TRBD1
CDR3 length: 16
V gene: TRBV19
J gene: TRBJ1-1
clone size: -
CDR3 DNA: TGTGCCAGTAGTAGCGACAGGGCGAAAAAGGACACTGAAGCTTTCTTT
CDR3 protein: CASSSDRAKKDTEAFF

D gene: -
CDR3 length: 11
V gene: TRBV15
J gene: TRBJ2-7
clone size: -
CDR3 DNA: TGTGCCACCAGCAGTCGGTACGAGCAGTACTTC
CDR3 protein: CATSSRYEQYF

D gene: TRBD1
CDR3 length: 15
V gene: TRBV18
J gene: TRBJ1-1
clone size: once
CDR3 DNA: TGTGCCAGCTCACCACTTGCCAGGGGGGACACTGAAGCTTTCTTT
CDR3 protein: CASSPLARGDTEAFF

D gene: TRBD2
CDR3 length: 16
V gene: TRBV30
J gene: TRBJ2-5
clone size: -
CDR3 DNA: TGTGCCTGGAGTGTACACCGGGAGGGCCGCAGGAAGACCCAGTACTTC
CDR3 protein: CAWSVHREGRRKTQYF

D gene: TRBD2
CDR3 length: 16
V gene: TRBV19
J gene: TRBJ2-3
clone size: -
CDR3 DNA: TGTGCCAGTAGTATTGGGCGGGGGGGAAGCACAGATACGCAGTATTTT
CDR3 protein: CASSIGRGGSTDTQYF

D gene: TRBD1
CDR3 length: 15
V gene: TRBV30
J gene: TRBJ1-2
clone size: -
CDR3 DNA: TGTGCCTGGACCGGGACAGGGGCTGGCAGGGGTGGCTACACCTTC
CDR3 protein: CAWTGTGAGRGGYTF

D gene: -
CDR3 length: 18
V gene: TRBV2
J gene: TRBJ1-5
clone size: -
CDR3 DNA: TGTGCCAGCAGTGAAGGGGGTAGGGGCGCCTATAGCAATCAGCCCCAGCATTTT
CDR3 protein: CASSEGGRGAYSNQPQHF

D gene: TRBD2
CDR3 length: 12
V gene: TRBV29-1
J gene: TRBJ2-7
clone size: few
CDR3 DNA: TGTAATACTAGCGGGGTAAACTACGAGCAGTACTTC
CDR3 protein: CNTSGVNYEQYF

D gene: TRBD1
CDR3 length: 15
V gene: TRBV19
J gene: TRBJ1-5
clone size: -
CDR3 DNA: TGTGCCAGTAGTGCCCGGACAGGAGCCGCTCAGCCCCAGCATTTT
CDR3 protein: CASSARTGAAQPQHF

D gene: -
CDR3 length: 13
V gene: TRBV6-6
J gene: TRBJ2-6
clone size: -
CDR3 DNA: TGTGCCGGAGGGGTAGCTGGGGCCAACGTCCTGACTTTC
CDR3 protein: CAGGVAGANVLTF